This T cell receptor beta chain was recovered during a study of control samples from healthy donors and cancer patients. Clones were sequenced by immunoSEQ multiplex PCR, and TCRdb holds only the in-frame ones, with some missing. The table has about 180,000 clones, around 87% seen once; the top ten hold approximately 1.4%. The sequenced sample consisted of blood. The sequence was obtained from a woman aged 45 to 65 in good health.

CDR3 amino acids: CASGLGTSYEQFF. In DNA form, the CDR3 reads TGTGCTAGTGGTTTGGGGACTAGCTACGAGCAGTTCTTC. V is TRBV12-5 and J is TRBJ2-1, with 8 bases that match TRBD2. The CDR3 spans 13 residues. Germline lookup yields CDR1 LGHNT and CDR2 FRNRAP. The ends lost 1 base at V and 10 bases at J; junction bases unmatched: 3.